This is a list of T cell receptor beta chains from one sample in a study of blood T cells in healthy people across ages. TCRdb re-called the 5' RACE reads through MiXCR, storing one row per CDR3 protein. Among 1.5 million to 2 million distinct CDR3 sequences listed, 28% were seen once. The sequenced sample was blood. The receptors originated from a woman in her twenties or thirties in good health. Each CDR3 is given with its conserved first and last residue. A D gene is named only where the DNA matches it firmly. Not every row has a clone size; where given, it reads once, few, many or a size class.

clone_size j_call v_call d_call cdr3_aa cdr3_nt
few TRBJ1-2 TRBV7-9 - CASSLTASANYGYTF TGTGCCAGCAGCTTAACGGCCAGTGCTAACTATGGCTACACCTTC
many TRBJ2-7 TRBV20-1 - CSANSEVRAFSYEQYF TGCAGTGCTAACTCGGAGGTGCGGGCCTTCTCCTACGAGCAGTACTTC
- TRBJ2-3 TRBV7-9 - CASSLTGNTDTQYF TGTGCCAGCAGCTTAACCGGAAACACAGATACTCAGTATTTT
- TRBJ1-6 TRBV20-1 - CSARQPNSPPHF TGCAGTGCTAGACAGCCGAATTCACCCCCCCACTTT
- TRBJ2-1 TRBV10-3 - CAVSESSGTLYNEQFF TGTGCCGTCAGTGAGTCGAGTGGAACTCTCTACAATGAGCAGTTCTTC
- TRBJ2-4 TRBV10-1 TRBD1 CASVQSLGTGGCEQYF TGCGCCAGCGTTCAGTCTCTCGGGACAGGGGGCTGTGAGCAGTACTTC
many TRBJ2-1 TRBV20-1 - CSATTSLGYNEQFF TGCAGTGCTACCACTAGTTTGGGCTACAATGAGCAGTTCTTC
few TRBJ2-7 TRBV18 - CASSYAAPGSYEQYF TGTGCCAGCTCCTATGCCGCTCCGGGATCCTACGAGCAGTACTTC
once TRBJ1-1 TRBV6-5 - CASSLPGPPEGEAFF TGTGCCAGCAGTTTGCCGGGTCCCCCCGAGGGTGAAGCTTTCTTT
- TRBJ1-2 TRBV18 - CASSPVVGYYGYTF TGTGCCAGCTCACCTGTAGTGGGGTACTATGGCTACACCTTC
- TRBJ2-3 TRBV5-1 TRBD2 CASSWGTSGDTQYF TGCGCCAGCAGCTGGGGGACTAGCGGAGATACGCAGTATTTT
- TRBJ1-4 TRBV21-1 - CASSKGKQGDEKLFF TGTGCCAGCAGCAAAGGGAAACAGGGAGATGAAAAACTGTTTTTT
- TRBJ2-5 TRBV7-6 TRBD1 CASSSNGQGQETQYF TGTGCCAGCAGCTCCAATGGACAGGGGCAAGAGACCCAGTACTTC
many TRBJ2-4 TRBV27 TRBD1 CASSSGQNIQYF TGTGCCAGCAGTTCGGGACAGAACATTCAGTACTTC
many TRBJ2-7 TRBV20-1 - CSANRETYEQYF TGCAGTGCTAACAGGGAGACCTACGAGCAGTACTTC
few TRBJ2-4 TRBV20-1 TRBD2 CSASQAGVNIQYF TGCAGTGCTAGTCAAGCGGGAGTGAACATTCAGTACTTC
- TRBJ1-1 TRBV5-5 - CASSSSSTGWNTEAFF TGTGCCAGCAGCTCTTCTTCGACAGGATGGAACACTGAAGCTTTCTTT
few TRBJ2-5 TRBV10-3 TRBD2 CAISEGLAGGRETQYF TGTGCCATCAGTGAGGGACTAGCGGGAGGGAGAGAGACCCAGTACTTC
many TRBJ1-6 TRBV27 - CASSANNSPLHF TGTGCCAGCAGTGCCAATAATTCACCCCTCCACTTT
few TRBJ1-2 TRBV4-3 - CASSHRKTNYGYTF TGCGCCAGCAGCCACAGGAAAACTAACTATGGCTACACCTTC